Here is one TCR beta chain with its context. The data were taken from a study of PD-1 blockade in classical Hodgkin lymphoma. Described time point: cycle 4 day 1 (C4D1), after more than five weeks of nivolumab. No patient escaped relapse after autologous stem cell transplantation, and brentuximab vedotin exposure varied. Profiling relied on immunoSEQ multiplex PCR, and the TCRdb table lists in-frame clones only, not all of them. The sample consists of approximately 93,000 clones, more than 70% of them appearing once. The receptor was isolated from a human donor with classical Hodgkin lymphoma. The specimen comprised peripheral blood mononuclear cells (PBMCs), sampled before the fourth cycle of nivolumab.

The chain's CDR3 is CASEAGGKTYEQYF. CDR3 nucleotides: TGTGCCAGCGAGGCAGGGGGCAAAACCTACGAGCAGTACTTC. The gene calls are TRBV7-2 and TRBJ2-7; TRBD1 agrees at 8 bases. Trimming took 8 bases from V and 2 from J; bases not matched to a gene: 8. The germline V gene has CDR1 SGHTA and CDR2 FQGNSA. This CDR3 contains 14 residues.